Presented here are 20 T cell receptor beta chains from one specimen sequenced in a study of Ad26.COV2.S vaccination and SARS-CoV-2 variants listed by TCRdb under 2021. The method was the immunoSEQ multiplex PCR assay. TCRdb mirrors the immuneACCESS table, restricted to in-frame sequences. Some clones are absent from its copies; in checked studies, under half trace to an unresolved V gene, and the reason for the others is unknown. In this sample the table shows 300,000 to 500,000 clones, approximately 91% of which occur a single time. The top ten hold 3% to 4.5% of the sample. In the paper's terms, the treatment or condition label means: around 19 received Ad26.COV2.S at low or high dose, single or two shots; roughly five received placebo; per-sample allocation not given. For vaccine and placebo recipients, repertoires were sequenced using samples collected on day 63 after the first injection. Source: peripheral blood, taken in a trial of Ad26.COV2.S vaccine versus placebo. Receptors were obtained from a person between 18 and 60 years old who received the Ad26.COV2.S COVID-19 vaccine or a placebo.

This clone was found once. The chain is built from TRBV5-6 and TRBJ2-1, with D maybe TRBD1 (5 bases). CDR3 length: 16 residues. Trimming stripped 0 bases from V and 4 bases from J, with 14 bases between. Germline V gene sequence: CDR1 SGHDT, CDR2 YYEEEE. The CDR3 DNA follows: TGTGCCAGCAGCTTGGCGGGCAGGGCTCTATACAATGAGCAGTTCTTC. This gives the protein CASSLAGRALYNEQFF.

The chain is built from TRBV5-1 and TRBJ1-1; 8 bases line up with TRBD1. This CDR3 region has 15 residues. Germline V lookup: CDR1 SGHRS, CDR2 YFSETQ. The junction had 10 bases not matched to a gene; V was cut back by 6 bases and J by 3 bases. The chain's CDR3 is CASTGTGGSHTEAFF. CDR3 sequence (DNA): TGCGCCAGCACCGGGACAGGAGGGTCGCACACTGAAGCTTTCTTT.

This chain connects TRBV2 to TRBJ1-1; TRBD1 matches at 8 bases. This CDR3 is built from 14 residues. The V segment lost 6 bases and the J segment 0 bases; nucleotides outside the gene matches: 3. CDR1 and CDR2 from the germline V gene are SNHLY and FYNNEI. The CDR3 sequence: CASRDRAMNTEAFF. The CDR3 DNA reads TGTGCCAGCAGGGACAGGGCGATGAACACTGAAGCTTTCTTT.

This clone has just one count. The V gene is TRBV7-2, the J gene TRBJ2-2, with D perhaps assigned TRBD1 or TRBD2 (5 bases each). In germline, CDR1 is SGHTA, CDR2 FQGNSA. V shed 4 bases and J shed 1 base, with 10 bases lying between them. The CDR3 has 15 amino acids. The CDR3 coding sequence is TGTGCCAGCAGCTACGGGGCGGGGAACACCGGGGAGCTGTTTTTT. This encodes CASSYGAGNTGELFF.

The rearrangement uses TRBV24-1 and TRBJ2-2; D remains unclear. V was clipped by 7 bases and J by 7 bases, with 12 bases between them. The CDR3 is 13 amino acids. Looked up from germline, CDR1 is KGHDR and CDR2 is SFDVKD. This CDR3 reads CATSHRGVGELFF. CDR3 DNA: TGTGCCACCAGCCATAGAGGAGTCGGGGAGCTGTTTTTT.

This chain joins TRBV4-1 and TRBJ1-5, with unresolved D. The CDR3 runs to 16 residues. Germline lookup yields CDR1 MGHRA and CDR2 YSYEKL. The V end was cut by 4 bases, the J end by 5 bases, with 18 bases between. CDR3 in DNA: TGCGCCAGCAGCCCACAAGCCGGGCCTTATTATCAGCCCCAGCATTTT. It yields the protein CASSPQAGPYYQPQHF.

This clone was seen a single time. The J gene is TRBJ1-1, the V gene TRBV10-3; perhaps TRBD1 as D (5 bases). Germline V gene lookup returns CDR1 ENHRY and CDR2 SYGVKD. This CDR3 has 13 amino acids. V was pared by 7 bases and J by 6 bases, with 15 bases between. The CDR3 bases are TGTGCCATCAACCGGGACCCTCGCGCTGAAGCTTTCTTT. Protein sequence: CAINRDPRAEAFF.

This chain connects TRBV12-3 or TRBV12-4 to TRBJ1-2; D gene ambiguous. CDR3 size: 12 residues. With 10 bases removed from V and 3 bases from J, the gap between germline ends came to 12 bases. The CDR3 protein is CATKRADYGYTF. In DNA form, the CDR3 reads TGTGCCACCAAGAGGGCTGACTATGGCTACACCTTC.

The V call is TRBV11-2, the J call TRBJ2-5; TRBD2 aligns across 10 bases. The CDR3 sequence is 15 residues long. Germline V CDR1 and CDR2: SGHAT, FQNNGV. Germline trimming cut 5 bases from V and 0 bases from J; bases unmatched to any gene: 3. This chain's CDR3 is CASSGSGGYQETQYF. The CDR3 DNA sequence: TGTGCCAGCAGCGGTAGCGGGGGGTACCAAGAGACCCAGTACTTC.

The CDR3 sequence: CASSLQGRQGYTF. The CDR3 nucleotides are TGTGCCAGCAGCTTACAGGGGAGGCAGGGCTACACCTTC. The genes are TRBV11-2 and TRBJ1-2; a possible D gene is TRBD1 (6 bases). V was pared by 2 bases and J by 8 bases, with 12 bases between. This CDR3 is built from 13 residues. Germline V gives CDR1 SGHAT, CDR2 FQNNGV.

The rearrangement joins TRBV4-1 to TRBJ1-6; no reliable D call. Trimming cost V 0 bases and J 1 base, with 10 bases left between them. CDR3 length: 17 residues. CDR1 is MGHRA, CDR2 YSYEKL, per germline. This chain's CDR3 is CASSQDYSRSYNSPLHF. CDR3 nucleotide sequence: TGCGCCAGCAGCCAAGATTACTCTAGATCCTATAATTCACCCCTCCACTTT.

The chain links TRBV5-6 to TRBJ2-2; TRBD1 matches at 7 bases. The J segment lost 0 bases and the V segment lost 2 bases, leaving 7 bases of the junction unmatched. Germline V CDR1 and CDR2: SGHDT, YYEEEE. CDR3 size: 17 residues. In DNA, the CDR3 is TGTGCCAGCAGCTTCCGGGACAGAGCCGCGAACACCGGGGAGCTGTTTTTT. Its protein product is CASSFRDRAANTGELFF.

The chain links TRBV12-5 to TRBJ1-1, with D hard to call. Trimming removed 1 base from V and 5 bases from J, with 14 bases in between. Germline V gene lookup returns CDR1 LGHNT and CDR2 FRNRAP. There are 15 residues in the CDR3. As DNA, the CDR3 is TGTGCTAGTGGTTTGGCGGGGTATCTCGGGACTGAAGCTTTCTTT. It codes for CASGLAGYLGTEAFF.

This rearrangement joins TRBV6-5 to TRBJ2-5, with D unresolved. Looked up from germline, CDR1 is MNHEY and CDR2 is SVGAGI. The ends were cut back, 2 bases at V and 5 bases at J, with 12 bases in the middle. The CDR3 is 14 residues long. The DNA of the CDR3 is TGTGCCAGCAGTTACGGGTATAATGCGGAGACCCAGTACTTC. Its translation is CASSYGYNAETQYF.

As regards this clone: The sample carries other DNA sequences with the same CDR3. The V and J genes are TRBV5-6 and TRBJ2-7; weak D call: TRBD2 (6 bases). V lost 0 bases, J lost 2 bases, and 9 bases lay in between. From germline, CDR1 is SGHDT and CDR2 YYEEEE. The CDR3 has 14 amino acids. The CDR3 region is CASSLGTGAYEQYF. CDR3 bases: TGTGCCAGCAGCTTGGGTACGGGGGCCTACGAGCAGTACTTC.

The chain is built from TRBV4-1 and TRBJ2-5; D remains ambiguous. Per germline, CDR1 MGHRA and CDR2 YSYEKL. The CDR3 totals 15 residues. Trimming took off 0 bases at V and 5 bases at J, with 13 bases between the two ends. CDR3 nucleotides: TGCGCCAGCAGCCAAGATCATCCAGAATCGGAGACCCAGTACTTC. Its translation: CASSQDHPESETQYF.

The chain couples TRBV20-1 to TRBJ2-7; unclear D gene. Per germline, CDR1 DFQATT and CDR2 SNEGSKA (reference sequence). This CDR3 is 13 amino acids long. V shed 3 bases and J shed 3 bases, with 12 bases lying between them. The CDR3: CSASRQVDYEQYF. DNA of the CDR3: TGCAGTGCTAGTCGTCAGGTCGACTACGAGCAGTACTTC.

The chain couples TRBV11-2 to TRBJ2-3; the D gene is possibly TRBD1 (6 bases). CDR1 is SGHAT and CDR2 is FQNNGV in the germline V gene. V lost 5 bases to trimming and J lost 4 bases, with 13 bases between them. The CDR3 extends over 14 amino acids. This chain's CDR3 is CASSPNRVSDTQYF. The CDR3 DNA sequence: TGTGCCAGCAGCCCGAACAGGGTTTCAGATACGCAGTATTTT.

As concerns this clone: This CDR3 is also generated by other DNA sequences in the sample. The genes are TRBV4-1 and TRBJ1-2; 10 bases line up with TRBD1. The junction had 3 bases not matched to a gene; V was cut back by 3 bases and J by 8 bases. The CDR3 extends over 13 amino acids. Germline V gives CDR1 MGHRA, CDR2 YSYEKL. CDR3 coding DNA: TGCGCCAGCAGCCAGGGGACAGGGGACGGCTACACCTTC. Protein sequence: CASSQGTGDGYTF.

The genes are TRBV7-9 and TRBJ2-7; 10 nucleotides align to TRBD2. Germline values: CDR1 SEHNR, CDR2 FQNEAQ (reference sequence). The V and J ends lost 1 base and 1 base, in that order; junction bases with no gene match: 4. The CDR3 contains 16 residues. In DNA, the CDR3 is TGTGCCAGCAGCTTAGAACTAGCGGGGTCTTCCTACGAGCAGTACTTC. This translates into CASSLELAGSSYEQYF.